The clone carrying this T cell receptor beta chain was observed a few times. This sample was included in a study of technical replicates of blood from a few donors. CDR1 WNHNN and CDR2 SYGVQD come from the germline V gene (reference sequence). The V and J ends lost 7 bases and 5 bases, in that order; junction bases with no gene match: 13. This CDR3 has 16 amino acids. The data were produced by immunoSEQ multiplex PCR, yet TCRdb's version contains in-frame clones alone and is incomplete. Among under 20,000 clones listed, approximately 90% were seen once. This receptor was obtained from a human donor in good health. The material sequenced was PBMCs. The chain recombines TRBV10-1 with TRBJ2-7; 11 positions agree with TRBD2. CDR3 sequence reads: CASTDSSSGRLHEQYF. The CDR3 DNA follows: TGCGCCAGCACCGACAGCTCTAGCGGGAGGCTACACGAGCAGTACTTC.